A single sample is the source of the 2 T cell receptor beta chains below, sequenced in a study of CDR3 diversity in severe acne. TCRdb redid the calling of the PCR reads with MiXCR, one entry per CDR3 protein. This sample has around 94,000 distinct CDR3 sequences, with roughly 51% found just once. The sequenced sample was blood. The receptors shown here come from a male donor with acne.

Ten or more counts support this clonotype. The V gene is TRBV7-9, the J gene TRBJ2-1, with TRBD2 matching over 13 bases. The CDR3 extends over 17 amino acids. Trimming at V came to 4 bases and at J to 7 bases, leaving 10 bases not matched to a gene. Per the germline V gene, CDR1 is SEHNR and CDR2 is FQNEAQ (reference sequence). As DNA, the CDR3 is TGTGCCAGCAGCTCCCCGGCACTAGCGGGAGGGAGAAATGAGCAGTTCTTC. Its translation is CASSSPALAGGRNEQFF.

This clonotype was counted a few times. The chain joins TRBV24-1 to TRBJ2-4, with D uncertain. V lost 3 bases and J 4 bases, leaving 6 bases between the germline ends. The CDR3 extends over 13 amino acids. Germline V CDR1 and CDR2: KGHDR, SFDVKD. CDR3: CATSDKGKNIQYF. The CDR3, as DNA: TGTGCCACCAGTGATAAGGGAAAAAACATTCAGTACTTC.